The 8 T cell receptor beta chains below all came from one sample that was sequenced in a study of human T cells and chemical hapten exposure (dated by TCRdb to the early 2020s). According to the study, the label for this sample's time point signals: patch test 1, 2 weeks after DPC sensitization. This sample's treatment or condition label indicates: therapeutic diphenylcyclopropenone sensitization with weekly scalp DPC. The library was produced with RACE. The data were produced on a NextSeq 500. The public reads were reanalyzed by TCRdb: fastp trimming at Q25, MiXCR alignment, in-frame beta chains only. Merged by CDR3 protein, the rows form single entries marked with the most common genes and DNA. The sample table lists approximately 57,000 distinct CDR3 sequences, over 7.5% of them with a count of one. The leading ten clones occupy 13% of the sample. Sequencing was performed on whole blood, taken in connection with sensitization to the hapten diphenylcyclopropenone (DPC). The source is a middle-aged woman with alopecia areata. Some clones in this sample may be carry-over from other donors' samples.

This clonotype showed up many times. The V and J genes are TRBV4-3 and TRBJ2-1; tentatively, D is TRBD1 (6 bases). With 1 base removed from V and 6 bases from J, the gap between germline ends came to 13 bases. The CDR3 sequence is 15 residues long. Looked up from germline, CDR1 is LGHNA and CDR2 is YSLEER. This chain's CDR3 is CASSQGRGVSNEQFF. The CDR3 nucleotides are TGCGCCAGCAGCCAAGGCAGGGGAGTGAGCAATGAGCAGTTCTTC.

V usage is TRBV12-3 or TRBV12-4 and J usage is TRBJ1-1, with D unclear. The CDR3 consists of 12 residues. V shed 6 bases and J shed 4 bases, with 9 bases lying between them. This CDR3 reads CASSPSGTEAFF. DNA of the CDR3: TGTGCCAGCAGCCCTAGTGGCACTGAAGCTTTCTTT.

Concerning this clonotype: With a much larger clone just one base away, this may be a read error. The chain links TRBV20-1 to TRBJ1-5; TRBD1 is a possible D gene (5 bases). The CDR3 covers 13 residues. The germline V gene encodes CDR1 DFQATT and CDR2 SNEGSKA (reference sequence). CDR3 bases: TGCAGTGCTAGACAGGGCACCAATCGGCCCCAGCATTTT. Translation gives CSARQGTNRPQHF.

This clonotype was counted many times. The chain combines TRBV4-1 with TRBJ2-2; D is perhaps TRBD1 or TRBD2 (6 bases each). Germline values: CDR1 MGHRA, CDR2 YSYEKL. CDR3 size: 13 residues. V dropped 8 bases and J dropped 7 bases, with 14 bases sitting between them. CDR3 DNA: TGCGCCAGCGCTAGGGGGGCGGACGGGGAGCTGTTTTTT. This translates into CASARGADGELFF.

The table lists this clonotype with many counts. The chain is built from TRBV7-7 and TRBJ2-7; 10 bases agree with TRBD1. CDR3 length: 14 residues. The trim removed 5 bases at V and 2 bases at J, leaving 3 bases unmatched. Per germline, CDR1 SSHAT and CDR2 FNYEAQ (reference sequence). For the CDR3, the DNA is TGTGCCAGCAGCCCCGGGACAGGGGCCTACGAGCAGTACTTC. This codes for CASSPGTGAYEQYF.

The chain uses TRBV7-9 and TRBJ1-6, with a tentative D call TRBD1 (5 bases). Germline V CDR1 and CDR2: SEHNR, FQNEAQ (reference sequence). This CDR3 region has 14 residues. V lost 7 bases and J 9 bases, leaving 16 bases between the germline ends. The CDR3 reads CASTNPGGGSPLHF. The DNA for the CDR3 is TGTGCCAGCACCAATCCCGGGGGTGGTTCACCCCTCCACTTT.

This clonotype has a handful of counts. This chain links TRBV3-1 with TRBJ2-1; 10 positions match TRBD1. J was trimmed by 3 bases and V by 1 base; bases with no gene match: 0. CDR3 size: 15 residues. Per the germline V gene, CDR1 is LGHDT and CDR2 is YNNKEL (reference sequence). The CDR3, as DNA: TGTGCCAGCAGCCAAGGGACAGGGGGCTACAATGAGCAGTTCTTC. Its protein is CASSQGTGGYNEQFF.

This clonotype was seen many times. This chain links TRBV11-1 with TRBJ2-5; TRBD1 is a possible D gene (5 bases). Germline-derived CDR1 and CDR2 are SGHAT and FQDESV (reference sequence). Trimming cost V 5 bases and J 7 bases, with 8 bases left between them. This CDR3 is 11 amino acids long. Written as DNA, the CDR3 is TGTGCCAGCAGCAATAGGGGGACCCAGTACTTC. Its protein is CASSNRGTQYF.